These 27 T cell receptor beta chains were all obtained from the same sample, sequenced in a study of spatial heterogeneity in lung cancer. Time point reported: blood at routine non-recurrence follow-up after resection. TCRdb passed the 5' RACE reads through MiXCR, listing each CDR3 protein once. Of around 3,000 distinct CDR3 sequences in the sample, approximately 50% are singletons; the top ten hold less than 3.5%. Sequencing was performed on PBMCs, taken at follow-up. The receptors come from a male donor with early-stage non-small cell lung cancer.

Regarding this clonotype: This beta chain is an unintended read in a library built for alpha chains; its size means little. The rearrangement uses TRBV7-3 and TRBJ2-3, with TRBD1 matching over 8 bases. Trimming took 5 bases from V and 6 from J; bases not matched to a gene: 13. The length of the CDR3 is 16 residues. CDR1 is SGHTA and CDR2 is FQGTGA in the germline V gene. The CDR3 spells CASSNGQGLGVDTQYF. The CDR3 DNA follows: TGTGCCAGCAGCAACGGACAGGGCCTGGGGGTGGATACGCAGTATTTT.

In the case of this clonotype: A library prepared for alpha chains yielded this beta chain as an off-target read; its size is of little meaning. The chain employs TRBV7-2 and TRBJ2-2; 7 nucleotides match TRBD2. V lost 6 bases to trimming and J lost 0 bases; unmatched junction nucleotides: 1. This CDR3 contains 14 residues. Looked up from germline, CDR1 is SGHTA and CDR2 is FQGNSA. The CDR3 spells CASRGGANTGELFF. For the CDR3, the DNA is TGTGCCAGCAGGGGAGGGGCGAACACCGGGGAGCTGTTTTTT.

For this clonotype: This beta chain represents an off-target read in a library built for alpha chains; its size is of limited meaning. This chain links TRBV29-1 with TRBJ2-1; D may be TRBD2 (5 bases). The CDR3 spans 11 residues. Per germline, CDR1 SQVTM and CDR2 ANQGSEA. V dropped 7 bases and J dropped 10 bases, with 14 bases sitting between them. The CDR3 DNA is TGCAGCGAACTAGGAAGCGGAGAGCAGTTCTTC. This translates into CSELGSGEQFF.

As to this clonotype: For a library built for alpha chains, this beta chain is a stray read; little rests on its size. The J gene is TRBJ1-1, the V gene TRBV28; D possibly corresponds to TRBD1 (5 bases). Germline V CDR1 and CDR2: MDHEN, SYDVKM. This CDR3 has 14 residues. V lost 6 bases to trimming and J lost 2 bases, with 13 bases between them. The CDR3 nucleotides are TGTGCCAGCAGCCGCGGGGGGACCAACACTGAAGCTTTCTTT. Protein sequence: CASSRGGTNTEAFF.

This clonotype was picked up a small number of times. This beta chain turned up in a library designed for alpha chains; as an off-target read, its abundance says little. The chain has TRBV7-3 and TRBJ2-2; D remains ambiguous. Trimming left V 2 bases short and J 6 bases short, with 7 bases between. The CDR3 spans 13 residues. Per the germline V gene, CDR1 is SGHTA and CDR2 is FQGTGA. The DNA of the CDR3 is TGTGCCAGCAGCTTAGCCGGCCCCGGGGAGCTGTTTTTT. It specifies CASSLAGPGELFF. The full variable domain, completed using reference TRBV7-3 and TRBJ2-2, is GAGVSQTPSNKVTEKGKYVELRCDPISGHTALYWYRQSLGQGPEFLIYFQGTGAADDSGLPNDRFFAVRPEGSVSTLKIQRTERGDSAVYLCASSLAGPGELFFGEGSRLTVL.

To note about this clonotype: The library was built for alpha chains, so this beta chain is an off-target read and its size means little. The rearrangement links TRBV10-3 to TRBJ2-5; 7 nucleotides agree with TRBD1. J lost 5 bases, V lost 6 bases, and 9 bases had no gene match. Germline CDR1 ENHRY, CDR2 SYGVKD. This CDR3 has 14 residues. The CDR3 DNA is TGTGCCATCAGGCCAGGGGGAAGTGAGGAGACCCAGTACTTC. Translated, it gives CAIRPGGSEETQYF.

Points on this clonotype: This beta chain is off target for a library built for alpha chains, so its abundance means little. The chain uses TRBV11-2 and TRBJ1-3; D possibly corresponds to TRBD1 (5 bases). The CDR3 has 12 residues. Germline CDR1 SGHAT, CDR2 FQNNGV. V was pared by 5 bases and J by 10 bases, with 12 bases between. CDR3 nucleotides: TGTGCCAGCAGCGCACAGGTATCGACCATATATTTT. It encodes CASSAQVSTIYF.

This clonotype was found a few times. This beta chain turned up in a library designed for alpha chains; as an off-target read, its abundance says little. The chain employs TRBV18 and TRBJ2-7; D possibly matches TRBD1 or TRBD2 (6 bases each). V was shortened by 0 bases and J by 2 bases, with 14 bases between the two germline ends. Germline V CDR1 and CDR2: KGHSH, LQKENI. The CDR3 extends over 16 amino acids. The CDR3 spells CASSPPSRGRTYEQYF. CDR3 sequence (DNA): TGTGCCAGCTCACCACCCAGCCGGGGGCGGACCTACGAGCAGTACTTC.

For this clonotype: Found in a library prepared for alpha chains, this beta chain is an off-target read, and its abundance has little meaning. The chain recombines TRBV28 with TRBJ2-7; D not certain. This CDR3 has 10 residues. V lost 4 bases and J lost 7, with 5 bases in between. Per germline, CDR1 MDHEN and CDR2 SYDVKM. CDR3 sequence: CASSSWEQYF. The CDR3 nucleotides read TGTGCCAGCAGTTCCTGGGAGCAGTACTTC.

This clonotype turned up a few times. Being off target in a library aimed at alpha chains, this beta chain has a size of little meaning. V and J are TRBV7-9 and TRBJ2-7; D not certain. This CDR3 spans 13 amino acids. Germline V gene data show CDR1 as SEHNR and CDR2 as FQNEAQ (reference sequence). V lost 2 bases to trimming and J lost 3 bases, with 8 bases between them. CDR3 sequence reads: CASSLSTRYEQYF. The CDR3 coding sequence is TGTGCCAGCAGCTTATCAACCCGCTACGAGCAGTACTTC.

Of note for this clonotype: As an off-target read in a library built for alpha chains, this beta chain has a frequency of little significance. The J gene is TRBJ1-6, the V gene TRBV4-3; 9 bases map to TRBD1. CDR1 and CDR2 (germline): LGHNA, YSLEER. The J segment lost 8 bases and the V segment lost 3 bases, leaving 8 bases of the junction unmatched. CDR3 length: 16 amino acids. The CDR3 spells CASSQFPDRGHSPLHF. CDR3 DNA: TGCGCCAGCAGCCAGTTCCCGGACAGGGGCCATTCACCCCTCCACTTT.

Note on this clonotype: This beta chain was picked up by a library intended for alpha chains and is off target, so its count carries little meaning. The CDR3 sequence is CASSRALTDTQYF. In DNA form, the CDR3 reads TGTGCCAGCTCGCGGGCGCTCACAGATACGCAGTATTTT. The rearrangement links TRBV6-5 to TRBJ2-3; a weak D match, TRBD2 (5 bases). The CDR3 contains 13 residues. Germline assignment: CDR1 MNHEY and CDR2 SVGAGI. The V gene lost 8 bases and the J gene lost 2 bases, with 11 bases spanning the gap.

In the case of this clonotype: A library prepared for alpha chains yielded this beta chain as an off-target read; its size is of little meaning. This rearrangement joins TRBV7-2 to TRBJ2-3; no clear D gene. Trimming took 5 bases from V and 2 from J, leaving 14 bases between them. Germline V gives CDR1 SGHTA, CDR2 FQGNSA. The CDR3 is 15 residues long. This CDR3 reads CASSPHRVDTDTQYF. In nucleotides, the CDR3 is TGTGCCAGCAGCCCGCATCGGGTGGACACAGATACGCAGTATTTT.

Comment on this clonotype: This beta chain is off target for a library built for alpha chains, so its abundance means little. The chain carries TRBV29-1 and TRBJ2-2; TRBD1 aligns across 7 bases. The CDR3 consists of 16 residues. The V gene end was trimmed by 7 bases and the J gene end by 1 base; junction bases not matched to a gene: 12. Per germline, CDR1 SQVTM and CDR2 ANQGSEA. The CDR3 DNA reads TGCAGCGCAAAATATCCGGGACAGAAGAACACCGGGGAGCTGTTTTTT. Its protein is CSAKYPGQKNTGELFF.

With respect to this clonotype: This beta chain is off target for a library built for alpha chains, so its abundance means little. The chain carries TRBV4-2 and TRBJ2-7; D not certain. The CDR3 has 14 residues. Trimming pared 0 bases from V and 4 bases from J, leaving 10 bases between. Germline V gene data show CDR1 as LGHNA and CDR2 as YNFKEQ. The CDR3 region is CASSQDVAGYEQYF. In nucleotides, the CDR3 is TGTGCCAGCAGCCAAGATGTGGCAGGTTACGAGCAGTACTTC.

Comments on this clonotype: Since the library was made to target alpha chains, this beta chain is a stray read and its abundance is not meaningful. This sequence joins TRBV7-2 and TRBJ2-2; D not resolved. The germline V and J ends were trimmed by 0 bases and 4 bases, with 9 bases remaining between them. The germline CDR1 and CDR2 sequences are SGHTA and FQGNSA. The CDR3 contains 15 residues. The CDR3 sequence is CASSLAGLVTGELFF. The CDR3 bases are TGTGCCAGCAGCTTAGCAGGGCTCGTCACCGGGGAGCTGTTTTTT.

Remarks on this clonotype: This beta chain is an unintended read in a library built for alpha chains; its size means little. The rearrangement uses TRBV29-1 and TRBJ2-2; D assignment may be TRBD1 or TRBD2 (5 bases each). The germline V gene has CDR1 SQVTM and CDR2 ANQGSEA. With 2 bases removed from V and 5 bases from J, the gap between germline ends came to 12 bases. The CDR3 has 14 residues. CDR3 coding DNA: TGCAGCGTTGAATCACGGGGCAGAACCGGGGAGCTGTTTTTT. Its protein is CSVESRGRTGELFF.

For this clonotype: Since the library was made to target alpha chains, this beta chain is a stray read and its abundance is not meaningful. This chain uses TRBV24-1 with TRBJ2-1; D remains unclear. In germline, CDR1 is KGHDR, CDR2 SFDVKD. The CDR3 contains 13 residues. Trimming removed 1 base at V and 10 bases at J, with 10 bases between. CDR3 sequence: CATSDFGYPEQFF. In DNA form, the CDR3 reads TGTGCCACCAGTGATTTTGGCTACCCGGAGCAGTTCTTC.

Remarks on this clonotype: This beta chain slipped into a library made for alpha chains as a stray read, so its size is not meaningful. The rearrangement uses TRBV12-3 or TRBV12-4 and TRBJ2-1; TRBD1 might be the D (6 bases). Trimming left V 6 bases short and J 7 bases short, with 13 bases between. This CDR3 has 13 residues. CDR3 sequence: CASRKSGENEQFF. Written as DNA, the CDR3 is TGTGCCAGCAGAAAATCAGGGGAAAATGAGCAGTTCTTC.

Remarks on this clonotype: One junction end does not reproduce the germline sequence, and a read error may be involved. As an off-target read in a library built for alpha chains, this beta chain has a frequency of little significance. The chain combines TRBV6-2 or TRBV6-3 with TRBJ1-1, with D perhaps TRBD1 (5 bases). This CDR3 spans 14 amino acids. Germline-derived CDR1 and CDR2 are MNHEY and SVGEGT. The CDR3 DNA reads TGTGCCAGCAGTCACTCCGGGGAGGGGACTGAAGCTTTCTTT. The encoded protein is CASSHSGEGTEAFF.

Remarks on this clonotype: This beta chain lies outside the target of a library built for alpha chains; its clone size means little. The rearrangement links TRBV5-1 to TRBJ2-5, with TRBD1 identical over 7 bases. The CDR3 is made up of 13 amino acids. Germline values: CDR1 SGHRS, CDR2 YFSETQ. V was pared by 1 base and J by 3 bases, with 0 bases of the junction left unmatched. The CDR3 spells CASSLTGEETQYF. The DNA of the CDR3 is TGCGCCAGCAGCTTGACAGGGGAAGAGACCCAGTACTTC.

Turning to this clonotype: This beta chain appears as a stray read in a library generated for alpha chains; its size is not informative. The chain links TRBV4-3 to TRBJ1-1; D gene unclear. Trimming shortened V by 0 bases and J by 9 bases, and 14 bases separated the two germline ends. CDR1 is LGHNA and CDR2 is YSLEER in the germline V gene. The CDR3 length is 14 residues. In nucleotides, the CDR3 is TGCGCCAGCAGCCAAGATGGTGTAGCCCCGAAAGCTTTCTTT. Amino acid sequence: CASSQDGVAPKAFF.

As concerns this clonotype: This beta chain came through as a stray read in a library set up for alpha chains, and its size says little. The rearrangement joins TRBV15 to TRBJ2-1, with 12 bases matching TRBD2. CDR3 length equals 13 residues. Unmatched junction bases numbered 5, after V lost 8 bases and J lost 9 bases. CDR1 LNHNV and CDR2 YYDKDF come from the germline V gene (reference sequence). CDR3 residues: CATRPSGRGEQFF. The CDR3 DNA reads TGTGCCACCCGGCCTAGCGGGAGGGGTGAGCAGTTCTTC.

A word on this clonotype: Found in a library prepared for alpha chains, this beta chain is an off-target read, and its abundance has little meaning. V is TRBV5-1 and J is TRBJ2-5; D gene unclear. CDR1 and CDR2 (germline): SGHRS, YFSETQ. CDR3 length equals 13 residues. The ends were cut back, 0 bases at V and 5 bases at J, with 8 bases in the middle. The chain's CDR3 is CASSLGLLETQYF. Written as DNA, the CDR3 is TGCGCCAGCAGCTTGGGACTGCTGGAGACCCAGTACTTC.

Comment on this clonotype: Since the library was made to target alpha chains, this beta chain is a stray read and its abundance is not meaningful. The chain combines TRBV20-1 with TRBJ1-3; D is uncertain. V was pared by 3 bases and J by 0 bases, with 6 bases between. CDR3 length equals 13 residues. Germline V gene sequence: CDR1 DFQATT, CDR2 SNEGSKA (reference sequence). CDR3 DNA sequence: TGCAGTGCTAGGCGGAGCTCTGGAAACACCATATATTTT. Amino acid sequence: CSARRSSGNTIYF.

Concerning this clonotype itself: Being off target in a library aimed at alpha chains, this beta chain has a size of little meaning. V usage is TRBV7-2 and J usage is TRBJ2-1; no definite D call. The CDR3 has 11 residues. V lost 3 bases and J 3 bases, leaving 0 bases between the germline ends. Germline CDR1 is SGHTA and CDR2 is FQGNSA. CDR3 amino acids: CASSFYNEQFF. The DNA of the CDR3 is TGTGCCAGCAGCTTCTACAATGAGCAGTTCTTC.

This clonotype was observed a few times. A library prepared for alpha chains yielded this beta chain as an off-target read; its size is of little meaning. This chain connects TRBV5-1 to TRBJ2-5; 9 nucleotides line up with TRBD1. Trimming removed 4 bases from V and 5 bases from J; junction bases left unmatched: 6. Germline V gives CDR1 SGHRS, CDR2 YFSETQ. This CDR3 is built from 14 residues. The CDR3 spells CASSPGTGSETQYF. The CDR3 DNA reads TGCGCCAGCAGCCCTGGGACAGGGAGCGAGACCCAGTACTTC.